Sequencing of this T cell receptor (beta chain) was carried out in a study of shared clonotypes between healthy human individuals. Looking at the study overall: Each donor had three CD4 naive, three CD4 memory, two CD8 naive and one CD8 memory plate. Study findings and constraints: A generally larger estimated richness was seen in naive subsets than in memory subsets.

Measured with immunoSEQ multiplex PCR; TCRdb has only the in-frame clones, and not every one. The table shows over a million clones, with under 80% occurring only once. This clone was seen a handful of times. Its antigen is not known. The ends were cut back, 3 bases at V and 6 bases at J, with 9 bases in the middle. CDR1 MNHNS and CDR2 SASEGT come from the germline V gene. The CDR3 covers 12 residues. All donors qualified as healthy HIV-negative adults and had experienced no recent acute infections or vaccinations. The sequence was obtained from a man in his late teens or twenties in good health. The source material was memory CD4+ T cells sorted from blood. Subset described: CD45RA-negative fraction. V usage is TRBV6-1 and J usage is TRBJ2-7; D gene ambiguous. CDR3 region: CASSEDVGEQYF. CDR3 nucleotide sequence: TGTGCCAGCAGTGAGGACGTTGGCGAGCAGTACTTC.